This T cell receptor beta chain emerged from a study of cytomegalovirus exposure and HLA in healthy donors. The PCR made use of 60 Vbeta and 13 Jbeta primers. Using immunoSEQ multiplex PCR, the repertoire was profiled, and TCRdb retains in-frame clones only, with some absent. The table has about 100,000 clones, about 62% seen once. Study-wide results and caveats: Altogether, 160 or so TCR beta chains were recorded as cytomegalovirus-associated.

With regard to this clone: Its target is not known.

This clonotype originated in a human donor in good health. Sequencing was done on a sample of PBMCs.

The chain's CDR3 is CASSQGSRSTGELFF. The CDR3 region has the DNA TGTGCCAGCAGCCAAGGGTCTCGGTCCACCGGGGAGCTGTTTTTT. The chain recombines TRBV4-2 with TRBJ2-2; no definite D call. Germline V gene lookup returns CDR1 LGHNA and CDR2 YNFKEQ. Trimming shortened V by 1 base and J by 4 bases, and 10 bases separated the two germline ends. The CDR3 extends over 15 amino acids.